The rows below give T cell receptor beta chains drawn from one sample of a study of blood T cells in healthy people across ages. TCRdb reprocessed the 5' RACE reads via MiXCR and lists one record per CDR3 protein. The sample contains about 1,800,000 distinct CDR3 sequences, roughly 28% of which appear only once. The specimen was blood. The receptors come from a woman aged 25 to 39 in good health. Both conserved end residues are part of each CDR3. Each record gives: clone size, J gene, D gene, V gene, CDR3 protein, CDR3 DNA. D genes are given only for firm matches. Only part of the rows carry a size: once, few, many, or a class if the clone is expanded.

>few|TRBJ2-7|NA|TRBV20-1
CSASAIASGENVEQYF
TGCAGTGCTAGTGCTATCGCGAGTGGGGAGAACGTCGAGCAGTACTTC
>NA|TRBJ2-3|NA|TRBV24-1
CATSDPLFGYTQYF
TGTGCCACCAGTGATCCCCTGTTTGGGTATACGCAGTATTTT
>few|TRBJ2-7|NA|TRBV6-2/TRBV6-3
CASSRETFYEQYF
TGTGCCAGCAGTCGGGAGACGTTCTACGAGCAGTACTTC
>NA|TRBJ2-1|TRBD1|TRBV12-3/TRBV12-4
CASRSGQGGNEQFF
TGTGCCAGCAGATCCGGACAGGGGGGAAATGAGCAGTTCTTC
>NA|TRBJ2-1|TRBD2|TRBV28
CASSKTSGGVHEQFF
TGTGCCAGCAGTAAAACTAGCGGGGGGGTCCATGAGCAGTTCTTC
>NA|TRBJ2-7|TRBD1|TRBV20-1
CSARVGTDEQYF
TGCAGTGCTAGAGTTGGGACAGACGAGCAGTACTTC
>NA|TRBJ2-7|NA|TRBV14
CASSQVRFGEQYF
TGTGCCAGCAGCCAAGTTAGGTTCGGCGAGCAGTACTTC
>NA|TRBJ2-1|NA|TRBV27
CAGTSGTQKYNEQFF
TGTGCCGGCACCTCCGGGACACAGAAGTACAATGAGCAGTTCTTC
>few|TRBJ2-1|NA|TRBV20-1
CSAWRDGGPEQFF
TGCAGTGCTTGGCGGGACGGGGGTCCGGAGCAGTTCTTC
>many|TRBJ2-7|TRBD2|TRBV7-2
CASTTSGGRTSYEQYF
TGTGCCAGCACCACTAGCGGGGGGCGAACCTCCTACGAGCAGTACTTC
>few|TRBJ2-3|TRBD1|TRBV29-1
CSGGQADTDTQYF
TGCAGCGGCGGACAGGCCGACACAGATACGCAGTATTTT
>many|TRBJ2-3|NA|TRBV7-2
CASSSQGGKTDTQYF
TGTGCCAGCAGCTCCCAGGGCGGGAAGACAGATACGCAGTATTTT
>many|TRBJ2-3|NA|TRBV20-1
CSVPESTDTQYF
TGCAGTGTGCCGGAGAGCACAGATACGCAGTATTTT
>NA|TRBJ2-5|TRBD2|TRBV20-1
CSARLTSGRARETQYF
TGCAGTGCTAGATTGACTAGCGGGAGGGCCAGAGAGACCCAGTACTTC
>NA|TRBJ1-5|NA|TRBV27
CASSLANGPQHF
TGTGCCAGCAGTTTAGCCAACGGGCCCCAGCATTTT
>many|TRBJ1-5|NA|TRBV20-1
CSARETGRENQPQHF
TGCAGTGCTAGAGAGACCGGCAGGGAGAATCAGCCCCAGCATTTT
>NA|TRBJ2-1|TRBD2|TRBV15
CATEGLAGGPGTYNEQFF
TGTGCCACAGAGGGTCTAGCGGGGGGGCCTGGAACCTACAATGAGCAGTTCTTC
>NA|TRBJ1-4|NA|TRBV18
CASSPDSGNEKLFF
TGTGCCAGCTCACCAGATTCGGGAAATGAAAAACTGTTTTTT